These 3 T cell receptor beta chains were sequenced from one sample in a study of vaccination and CD4 T cells after COVID-19. The Oncomine TCR Beta short-read assay sequenced DNA from cultured CD4+ T cells. TCRdb used MiXCR to reprocess the PCR reads, holding one entry per CDR3 protein. The sample has 21,000 or so distinct CDR3 sequences, 43% seen once. Which antigens these TCRs recognize remains unknown. Indicated time point: late sampling 161 to 241 days after vaccination in three convalescent patients. As to treatment: 10-day PBMC culture with coronavirus spike peptide pools or control peptides (ViraFEST assay). The sequenced sample was CD4+ T cells from blood, cultured in vitro, obtained about 7 months after SARS-CoV-2 vaccination. The source of these receptors is a human donor who had recovered from COVID-19.

The chain carries TRBV24-1 and TRBJ2-7; possibly TRBD2 for D (6 bases). This CDR3 is built from 15 residues. V shed 4 bases and J shed 4 bases, with 16 bases lying between them. The V gene's germline CDR1 is KGHDR and CDR2 SFDVKD. For the CDR3, the DNA is TGTGCCACCAGTGACTCCGGGACTGGCGTTTACGAGCAGTACTTC. Translated: CATSDSGTGVYEQYF.

The chain links TRBV6-1 to TRBJ2-2; no clear D gene. The CDR3 contains 16 residues. Trimming removed 3 bases at V and 0 bases at J, with 11 bases between. Germline-derived CDR1 and CDR2 are MNHNS and SASEGT. CDR3 amino acids: CASSEFLLSNTGELFF. The DNA for the CDR3 is TGTGCCAGCAGTGAGTTTTTACTTTCGAACACCGGGGAGCTGTTTTTT.

This clonotype has just one count. The genes are TRBV20-1 and TRBJ1-6; 7 positions match TRBD1. In germline, CDR1 is DFQATT, CDR2 SNEGSKA (reference sequence). The CDR3 loop spans 15 amino acids. J lost 6 bases, V lost 1 base, and 6 bases had no gene match. The CDR3 coding sequence is TGCAGTGCTAGAGTAGGGGGCGTAGGTAATTCACCCCTCCACTTT. It is translated as CSARVGGVGNSPLHF.